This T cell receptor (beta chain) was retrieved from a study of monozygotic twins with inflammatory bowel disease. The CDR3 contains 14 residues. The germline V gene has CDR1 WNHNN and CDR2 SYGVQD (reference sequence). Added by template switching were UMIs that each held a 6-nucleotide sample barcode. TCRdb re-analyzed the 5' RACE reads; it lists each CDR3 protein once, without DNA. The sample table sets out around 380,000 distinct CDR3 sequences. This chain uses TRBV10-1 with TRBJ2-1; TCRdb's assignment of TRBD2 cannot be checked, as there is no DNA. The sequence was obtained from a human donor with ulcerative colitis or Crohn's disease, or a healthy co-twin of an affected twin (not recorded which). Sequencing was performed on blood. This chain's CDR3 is CASSGLGVKNEQFF.